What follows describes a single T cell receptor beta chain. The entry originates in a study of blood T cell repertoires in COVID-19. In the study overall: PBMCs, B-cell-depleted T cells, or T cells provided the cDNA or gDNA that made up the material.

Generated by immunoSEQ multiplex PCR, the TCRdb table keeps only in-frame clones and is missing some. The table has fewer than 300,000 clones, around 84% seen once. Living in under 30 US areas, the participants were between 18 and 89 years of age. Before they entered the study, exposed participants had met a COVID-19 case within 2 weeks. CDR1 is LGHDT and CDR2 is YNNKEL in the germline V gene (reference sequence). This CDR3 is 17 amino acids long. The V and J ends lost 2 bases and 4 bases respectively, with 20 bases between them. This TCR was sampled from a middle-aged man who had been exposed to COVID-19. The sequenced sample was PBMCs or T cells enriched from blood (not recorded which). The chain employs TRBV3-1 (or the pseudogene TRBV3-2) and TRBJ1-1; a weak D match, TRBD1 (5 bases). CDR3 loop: CASSQPQTGGRSTEAFF. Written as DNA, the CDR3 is TGTGCCAGCAGCCAACCTCAGACGGGGGGTCGGAGCACTGAAGCTTTCTTT.